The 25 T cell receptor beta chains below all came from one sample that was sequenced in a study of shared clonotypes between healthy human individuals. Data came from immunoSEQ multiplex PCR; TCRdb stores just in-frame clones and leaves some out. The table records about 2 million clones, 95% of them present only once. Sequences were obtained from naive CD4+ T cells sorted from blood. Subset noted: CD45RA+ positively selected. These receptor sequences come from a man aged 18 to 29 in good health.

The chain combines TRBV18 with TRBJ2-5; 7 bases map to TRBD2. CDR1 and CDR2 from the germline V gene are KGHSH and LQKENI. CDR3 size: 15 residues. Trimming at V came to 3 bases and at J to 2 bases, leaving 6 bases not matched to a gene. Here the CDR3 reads CASSPRAGEQETQYF. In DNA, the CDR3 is TGTGCCAGCTCACCCAGGGCGGGGGAGCAAGAGACCCAGTACTTC.

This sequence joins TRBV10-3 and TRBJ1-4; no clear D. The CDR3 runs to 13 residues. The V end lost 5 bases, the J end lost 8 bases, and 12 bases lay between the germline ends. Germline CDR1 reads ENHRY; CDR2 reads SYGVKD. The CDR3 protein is CAISMALHEKLFF. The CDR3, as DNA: TGTGCCATCAGTATGGCCCTTCACGAAAAACTGTTTTTT.

CDR3 in amino acids: CASSPPGRRNTEAFF. The CDR3 DNA reads TGTGCCAGCTCACCGCCGGGACGAAGGAACACTGAAGCTTTCTTT. This chain uses TRBV18 with TRBJ1-1; D is perhaps TRBD1 (5 bases). Trimming removed 3 bases at V and 1 base at J, with 12 bases between. The germline V gene has CDR1 KGHSH and CDR2 LQKENI. CDR3 length: 15 amino acids.

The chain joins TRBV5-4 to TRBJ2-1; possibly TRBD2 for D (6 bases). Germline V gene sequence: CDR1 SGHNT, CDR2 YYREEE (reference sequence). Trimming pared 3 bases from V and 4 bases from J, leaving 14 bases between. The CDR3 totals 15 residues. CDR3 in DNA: TGTGCCAGCAGCTCTCCGGGGGTGGGGTACAATGAGCAGTTCTTC. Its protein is CASSSPGVGYNEQFF.

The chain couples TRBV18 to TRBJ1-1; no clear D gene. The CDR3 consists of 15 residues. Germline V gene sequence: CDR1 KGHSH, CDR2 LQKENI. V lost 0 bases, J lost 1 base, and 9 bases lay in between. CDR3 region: CASSPPSKRNTEAFF. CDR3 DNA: TGTGCCAGCTCACCACCTTCCAAACGGAACACTGAAGCTTTCTTT.

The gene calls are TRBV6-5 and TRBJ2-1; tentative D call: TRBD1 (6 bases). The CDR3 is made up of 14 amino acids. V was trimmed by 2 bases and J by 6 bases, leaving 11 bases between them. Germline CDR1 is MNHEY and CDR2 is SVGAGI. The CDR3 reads CASSYGGRGNEQFF. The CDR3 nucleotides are TGTGCCAGCAGTTACGGGGGCCGTGGCAATGAGCAGTTCTTC.

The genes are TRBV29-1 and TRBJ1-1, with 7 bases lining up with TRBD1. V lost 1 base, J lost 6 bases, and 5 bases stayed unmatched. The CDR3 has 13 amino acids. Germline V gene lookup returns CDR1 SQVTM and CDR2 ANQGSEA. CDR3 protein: CSVEVNTGAEAFF. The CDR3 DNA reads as TGCAGCGTTGAAGTGAATACAGGGGCTGAAGCTTTCTTT.

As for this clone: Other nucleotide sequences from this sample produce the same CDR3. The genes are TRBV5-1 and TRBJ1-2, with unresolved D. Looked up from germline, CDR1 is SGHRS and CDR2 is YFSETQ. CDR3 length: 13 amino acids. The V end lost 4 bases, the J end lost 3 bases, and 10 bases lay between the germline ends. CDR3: CASSRSGDYGYTF. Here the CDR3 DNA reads TGCGCCAGCAGCCGATCCGGGGACTATGGCTACACCTTC.

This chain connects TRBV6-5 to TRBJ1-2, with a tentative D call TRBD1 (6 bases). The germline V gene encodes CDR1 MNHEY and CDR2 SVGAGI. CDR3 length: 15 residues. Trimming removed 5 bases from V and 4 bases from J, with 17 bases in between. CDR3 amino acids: CASSTPQGHLYGYTF. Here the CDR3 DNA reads TGTGCCAGCAGTACCCCCCAGGGACACCTCTATGGCTACACCTTC.

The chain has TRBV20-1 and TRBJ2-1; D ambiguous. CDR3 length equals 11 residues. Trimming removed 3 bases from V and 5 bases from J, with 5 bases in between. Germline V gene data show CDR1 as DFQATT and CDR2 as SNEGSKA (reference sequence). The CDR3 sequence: CSARRNNEQFF. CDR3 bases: TGCAGTGCTAGGAGGAACAATGAGCAGTTCTTC.

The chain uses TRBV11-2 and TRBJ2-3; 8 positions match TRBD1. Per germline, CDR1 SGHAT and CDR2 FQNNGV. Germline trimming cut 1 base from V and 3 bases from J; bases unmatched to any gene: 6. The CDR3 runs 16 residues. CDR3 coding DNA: TGTGCCAGCAGCTTAGTACAGGGGGTAGTGACAGATACGCAGTATTTT. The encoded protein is CASSLVQGVVTDTQYF. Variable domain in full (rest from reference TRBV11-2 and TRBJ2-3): EAGVAQSPRYKIIEKRQSVAFWCNPISGHATLYWYQQILGQGPKLLIQFQNNGVVDDSQLPKDRFSAERLKGVDSTLKIQPAKLEDSAVYLCASSLVQGVVTDTQYFGPGTRLTVL.

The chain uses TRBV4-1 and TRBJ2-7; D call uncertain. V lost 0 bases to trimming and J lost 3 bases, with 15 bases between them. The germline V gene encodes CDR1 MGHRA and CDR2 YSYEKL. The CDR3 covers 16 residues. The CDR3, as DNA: TGCGCCAGCAGCCAAGAGGCAGACGTAGGAGTCTACGAGCAGTACTTC. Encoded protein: CASSQEADVGVYEQYF.

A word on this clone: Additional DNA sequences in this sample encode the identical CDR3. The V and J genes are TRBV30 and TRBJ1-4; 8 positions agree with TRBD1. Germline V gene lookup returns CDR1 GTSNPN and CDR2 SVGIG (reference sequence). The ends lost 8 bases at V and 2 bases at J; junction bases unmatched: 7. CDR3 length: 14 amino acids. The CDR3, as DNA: TGTGCCACGACAGGGGAGGCGACTAATGAAAAACTGTTTTTT. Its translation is CATTGEATNEKLFF.

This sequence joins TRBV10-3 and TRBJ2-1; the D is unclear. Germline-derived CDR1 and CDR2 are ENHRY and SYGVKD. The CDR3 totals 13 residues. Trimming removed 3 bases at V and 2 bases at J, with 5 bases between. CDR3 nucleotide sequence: TGTGCCATCAGTGATGACCCCTACAATGAGCAGTTCTTC. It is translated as CAISDDPYNEQFF.

CDR3 bases: TGCGCCAGCAGCCCCCGGACAGGAAAGGAGTCTAATTCACCCCTCCACTTT. Translating gives CASSPRTGKESNSPLHF. The J gene is TRBJ1-6, the V gene TRBV4-1, with 7 bases that match TRBD1. CDR3 length equals 17 residues. V trimming: 4 bases; J trimming: 6 bases; junction bases outside the gene matches: 12. Germline V CDR1 and CDR2: MGHRA, YSYEKL.

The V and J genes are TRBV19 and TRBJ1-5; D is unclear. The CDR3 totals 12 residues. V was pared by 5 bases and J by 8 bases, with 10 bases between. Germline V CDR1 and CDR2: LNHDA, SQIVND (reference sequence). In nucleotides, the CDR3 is TGTGCCAGTAGTGAGTCCGGAAAGCCCCAGCATTTT. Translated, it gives CASSESGKPQHF.

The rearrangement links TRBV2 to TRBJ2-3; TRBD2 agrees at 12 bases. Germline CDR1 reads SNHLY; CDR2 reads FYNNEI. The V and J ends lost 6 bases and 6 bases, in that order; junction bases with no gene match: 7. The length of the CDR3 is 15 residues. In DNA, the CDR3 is TGTGCCAGCAGGCGGACTAGCGGGGTCCGGGATACGCAGTATTTT. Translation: CASRRTSGVRDTQYF.

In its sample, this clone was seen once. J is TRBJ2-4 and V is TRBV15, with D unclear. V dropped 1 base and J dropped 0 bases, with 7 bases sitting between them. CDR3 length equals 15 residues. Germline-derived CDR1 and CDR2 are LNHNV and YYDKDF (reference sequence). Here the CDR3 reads CATSRARLAKNIQYF. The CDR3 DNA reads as TGTGCCACCAGCAGAGCCCGCTTAGCCAAAAACATTCAGTACTTC.

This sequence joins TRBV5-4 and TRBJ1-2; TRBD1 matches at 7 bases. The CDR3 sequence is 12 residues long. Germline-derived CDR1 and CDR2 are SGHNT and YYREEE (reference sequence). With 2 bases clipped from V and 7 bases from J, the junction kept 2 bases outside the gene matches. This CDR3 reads CASSLQGFGYTF. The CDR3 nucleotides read TGTGCCAGCAGCTTACAGGGGTTTGGCTACACCTTC.

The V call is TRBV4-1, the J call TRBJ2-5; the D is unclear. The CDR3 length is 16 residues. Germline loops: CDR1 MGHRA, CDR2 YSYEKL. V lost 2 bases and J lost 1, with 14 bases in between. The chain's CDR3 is CASSQSHRPLQETQYF. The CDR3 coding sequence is TGCGCCAGCAGCCAAAGTCACAGACCCCTCCAAGAGACCCAGTACTTC.

The chain's CDR3 is CASSEHSNQPQHF. CDR3 nucleotide sequence: TGTGCCAGCAGTGAACACAGCAATCAGCCCCAGCATTTT. The chain combines TRBV25-1 with TRBJ1-5; no reliable D call. CDR3 length: 13 amino acids. V dropped 2 bases and J dropped 1 base, with 3 bases sitting between them. CDR1 is MGHDK and CDR2 is SYGVNS in the germline V gene. Combining the CDR3 with reference TRBV25-1 and TRBJ1-5 gives the whole variable domain EADIYQTPRYLVIGTGKKITLECSQTMGHDKMYWYQQDPGMELHLIHYSYGVNSTEKGDLSSESTVSRIRTEHFPLTLESARPSHTSQYLCASSEHSNQPQHFGDGTRLSIL.

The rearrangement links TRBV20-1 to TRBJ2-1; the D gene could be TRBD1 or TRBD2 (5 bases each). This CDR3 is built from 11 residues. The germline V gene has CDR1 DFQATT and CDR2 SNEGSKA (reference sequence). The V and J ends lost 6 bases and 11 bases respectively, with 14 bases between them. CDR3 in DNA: TGCAGTGCCGTCGGGACCCCCCAGCAGTTCTTC. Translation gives CSAVGTPQQFF.

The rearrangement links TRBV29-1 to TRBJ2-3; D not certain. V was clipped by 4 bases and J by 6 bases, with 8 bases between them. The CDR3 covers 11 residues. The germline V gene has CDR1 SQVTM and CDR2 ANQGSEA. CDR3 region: CSVAQTDTQYF. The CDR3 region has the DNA TGCAGCGTTGCACAGACGGATACGCAGTATTTT.

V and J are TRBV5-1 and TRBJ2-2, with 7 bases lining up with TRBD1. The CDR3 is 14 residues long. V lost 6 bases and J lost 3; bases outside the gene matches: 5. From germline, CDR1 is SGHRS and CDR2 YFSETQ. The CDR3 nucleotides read TGCGCCAGCACCCCGACAGGGTACACCGGGGAGCTGTTTTTT. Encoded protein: CASTPTGYTGELFF.

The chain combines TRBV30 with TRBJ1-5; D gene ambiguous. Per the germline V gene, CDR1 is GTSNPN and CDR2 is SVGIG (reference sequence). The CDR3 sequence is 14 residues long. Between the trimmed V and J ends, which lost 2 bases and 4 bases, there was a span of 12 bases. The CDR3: CAWSRTNANQPQHF. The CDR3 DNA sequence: TGTGCCTGGAGTAGAACAAACGCTAATCAGCCCCAGCATTTT. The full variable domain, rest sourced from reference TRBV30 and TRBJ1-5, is SQTIHQWPATLVQPVGSPLSLECTVEGTSNPNLYWYRQAAGRGLQLLFYSVGIGQISSEVPQNLSASRPQDRQFILSSKKLLLSDSGFYLCAWSRTNANQPQHFGDGTRLSIL.